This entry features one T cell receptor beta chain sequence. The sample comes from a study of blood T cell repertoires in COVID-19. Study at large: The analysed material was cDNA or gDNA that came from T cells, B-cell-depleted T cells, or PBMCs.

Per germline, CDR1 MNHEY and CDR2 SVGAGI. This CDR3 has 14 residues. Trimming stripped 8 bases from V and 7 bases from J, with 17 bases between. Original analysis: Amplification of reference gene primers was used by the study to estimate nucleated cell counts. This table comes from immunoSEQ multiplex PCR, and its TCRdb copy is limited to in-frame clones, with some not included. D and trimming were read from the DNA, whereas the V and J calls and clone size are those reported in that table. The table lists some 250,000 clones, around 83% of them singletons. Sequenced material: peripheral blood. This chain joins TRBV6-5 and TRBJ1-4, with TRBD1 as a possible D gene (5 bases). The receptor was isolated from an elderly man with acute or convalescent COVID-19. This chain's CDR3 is CASRTGGVGEKLFF. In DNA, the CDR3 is TGTGCCAGCCGAACGGGGGGGGTAGGTGAAAAACTGTTTTTT.